This T cell receptor (beta chain) was documented in a study of tumor-infiltrating lymphocytes in primary liver carcinoma. About the study: Tumors were staged T1-T3 N0M0 and measured 4.2 to 10 cm across.

Unsorted bulk tissue (roughly 18-32 mg) underwent RNA and DNA co-extraction. The cohort consisted of patients whose primary liver carcinoma was surgically resected. With regard to this clonotype: Germline is not matched at one junction end, which may reflect a read error.

The investigators made TCR beta cDNA from roughly 0.55 ug total RNA, using a constant-region primer. Construction of TCR beta libraries relied on three successive nested multiplex PCR rounds employing slightly modified ARM-PCR. Each of the first two PCR rounds ran approximately 11 cycles with TRBV1-TRBV30 forward and C-beta reverse primers. Each CDR3 protein gets one entry after TCRdb re-called the multiplex PCR reads with MiXCR. This table holds 100,000 or so distinct CDR3 sequences, about 70% found once. The germline V gene has CDR1 LGHNA and CDR2 YNFKEQ. The CDR3 is 15 amino acids. This TCR was recovered from a woman aged 60-75 years with primary liver carcinoma and hepatitis B virus infection. V gene TRBV4-2 combines with J gene TRBJ2-2, with a tentative D call TRBD1 (6 bases). Sequenced: liver tumor tissue from sampling region 5. Subset noted: tumor region T5, tumor centre. DNA for the CDR3: TGTGCTAGCAGCCAAGGGGGAGTGAACACCGGGGAGCTGTTTTTT. It codes for CASSQGGVNTGELFF.